A selection of T cell receptor beta chains follows, all from one sample in a study of T cells in Graves' hyperthyroidism and ophthalmopathy. TCRdb re-called the multiplex PCR reads with MiXCR, one entry per CDR3 protein. The repertoire holds under 350,000 distinct CDR3 sequences, with about 18% as singletons. Sequencing used blood. The origin of the receptors is a woman aged 60 to 75 with Graves' ophthalmopathy. CDR3s include the opening cysteine and the closing phenylalanine or tryptophan. The D gene is left open where the match is weak.

>TRBJ1-2|-|TRBV7-2
CASSLERTPEGYTF
>TRBJ2-7|-|TRBV2
CASSVAYEQYF
>TRBJ1-1|-|TRBV27
CASSLYVENTEAFF
>TRBJ1-5|TRBD1|TRBV29-1
CSVAQGAGTEPQHF
>TRBJ2-1|-|TRBV29-1
CSVTLDRTNEQFF
>TRBJ1-2|TRBD1|TRBV12-3/TRBV12-4
CASSLGRTGGYTF
>TRBJ2-3|-|TRBV18
CASSPGADNTDTQYF
>TRBJ2-5|-|TRBV6-1
CASSDIGTVPGETQYF
>TRBJ2-1|TRBD2|TRBV5-1
CASSLMGGDNEQFF
>TRBJ2-3|-|TRBV15
CATSSNKRDTQYF
>TRBJ2-3|-|TRBV10-2
CASSESGAATDTQYF
>TRBJ1-2|TRBD1|TRBV6-1
CASSPGQGLFRTGYTF
>TRBJ2-3|TRBD2|TRBV27
CASSLLGASGTDTQYF
>TRBJ2-2|-|TRBV4-3
CASSQDTGDLLPGELFF
>TRBJ1-5|-|TRBV5-1
CASSPGQINQPQHF
>TRBJ1-2|-|TRBV7-9
CASSHDGLLSSNYGYTF
>TRBJ2-7|-|TRBV19
CASSIADRNSYEQYF
>TRBJ2-1|-|TRBV29-1
CSVDWTANYNEQFF
>TRBJ2-7|-|TRBV29-1
CSVEEPGTYEQYF
>TRBJ1-6|-|TRBV6-1
CASSPLRGATINSPLHF
>TRBJ2-4|-|TRBV5-1
CASSLEGRIQYF
>TRBJ2-1|-|TRBV10-3
CAISEPYGSGSSYNEQFF
>TRBJ2-1|TRBD2|TRBV4-1
CASSQRAGTTTTEQFF
>TRBJ1-3|-|TRBV9
CASTPHSGNTIYF
>TRBJ1-1|-|TRBV5-1
CASSLEALWAEAFF
>TRBJ2-3|TRBD2|TRBV20-1
CSASGTSGETDTQYF
>TRBJ2-7|-|TRBV18
CASSPSRGDYEQYF
>TRBJ2-1|-|TRBV7-2
CASSLTRDTRYNEQFF
>TRBJ2-1|TRBD1|TRBV6-1
CASRSLDRDYNEQFF
>TRBJ2-1|TRBD2|TRBV28
CASSLTGTSTEFF
>TRBJ1-2|TRBD1|TRBV3-1
CASSHNRGRGYGYTF
>TRBJ1-1|TRBD1|TRBV11-1
CASSAHLTGLNTEAFF
>TRBJ1-5|-|TRBV19
CATSTQGIHQPQHF
>TRBJ1-2|TRBD1|TRBV28
CASRSTQGARSYTF
>TRBJ2-7|-|TRBV27
CASSLGRGTAYEQYF
>TRBJ1-1|-|TRBV30
CAWTTLRVTEAFF
>TRBJ1-5|TRBD1|TRBV20-1
CSARGRQGGYQPQHF
>TRBJ1-5|-|TRBV2
CASSPVGIQPQHF
>TRBJ1-1|TRBD1|TRBV10-1
CASSESRGSAEAFF
>TRBJ2-3|TRBD2|TRBV7-3
CASSSGLGADTQYF
>TRBJ1-2|-|TRBV19
CASSVQREVYGYTF
>TRBJ2-7|-|TRBV4-1
CASSPVGGGEQYF
>TRBJ2-7|-|TRBV10-3
CAIRTGGDEQYF
>TRBJ2-5|TRBD2|TRBV10-3
CAIRASLGLGGETQYF
>TRBJ1-6|-|TRBV28
CASSSLTNSSPLHF
>TRBJ1-1|-|TRBV6-2/TRBV6-3
CASSRTGIMNTEAFF
>TRBJ1-5|-|TRBV20-1
CSASNRNSNQPQHF
>TRBJ1-5|-|TRBV6-5
CASSYSWDGNQPQHF
>TRBJ1-3|-|TRBV7-2
CASSSVSSGNTIYF
>TRBJ2-7|-|TRBV12-3/TRBV12-4
CASSFGQVVLHEQYF
>TRBJ2-1|TRBD2|TRBV9
CASSAASGVSYNEQFF
>TRBJ2-1|TRBD1|TRBV5-6
CASSIRGQGNEQFF
>TRBJ1-4|-|TRBV9
CASSVQDNEKLFF